These 29 T cell receptor beta chains were all obtained from the same sample, sequenced in a study of blood T cells in healthy people across ages. Together with a sample-barcoded 5' primer, a J-beta primer mix was included in a second PCR lasting roughly 6 to 12 cycles. One entry per CDR3 protein results from TCRdb running MiXCR on the 5' RACE reads. The table shows roughly 790,000 distinct CDR3 sequences, with approximately 43% occurring only once. Sequenced input: blood. All receptors come from a woman aged 55-75 years in good health.

V and J are TRBV18 and TRBJ2-3; 10 nucleotides line up with TRBD1. This CDR3 is built from 16 residues. Germline trimming cut 4 bases from V and 5 bases from J; bases unmatched to any gene: 9. Germline CDR1 and CDR2: KGHSH and LQKENI. The CDR3, as DNA: TGTGCCAGCTCACTGACCGGGACAGGGGACCGAGATACGCAGTATTTT. Translating gives CASSLTGTGDRDTQYF.

This clonotype was detected many times. The chain carries TRBV4-1 and TRBJ2-7; D is unresolved. The CDR3 has 14 amino acids. With 0 bases removed from V and 5 bases from J, the gap between germline ends came to 11 bases. Germline-derived CDR1 and CDR2 are MGHRA and YSYEKL. In DNA, the CDR3 is TGCGCCAGCAGCCAAGATCCAGGTCGAAACGAGCAGTACTTC. Amino acid sequence: CASSQDPGRNEQYF.

V is TRBV4-3 and J is TRBJ2-7, with 7 bases aligning to TRBD2. The J segment lost 0 bases and the V segment lost 0 bases, leaving 5 bases of the junction unmatched. Germline assignment: CDR1 LGHNA and CDR2 YSLEER. CDR3 length equals 16 residues. As DNA, the CDR3 is TGCGCCAGCAGCCAAGATCGGGCTAGCGGCTCCTACGAGCAGTACTTC. Translating gives CASSQDRASGSYEQYF.

This clonotype has ten or more counts. The V and J genes are TRBV20-1 and TRBJ2-7, with 13 bases fitting TRBD2. In germline, CDR1 is DFQATT, CDR2 SNEGSKA (reference sequence). With V trimmed by 3 bases and J by 4 bases, 0 bases remained unmatched. CDR3 length equals 13 residues. The CDR3 sequence is CSARTSGRYEQYF. The DNA for the CDR3 is TGCAGTGCTAGGACTAGCGGGAGGTACGAGCAGTACTTC.

This clonotype was seen once. The V gene is TRBV28, the J gene TRBJ2-7; TRBD1 might be the D (5 bases). V lost 5 bases, J lost 5 bases, and 19 bases lay in between. The CDR3 spans 15 residues. Per the germline V gene, CDR1 is MDHEN and CDR2 is SYDVKM. CDR3 in amino acids: CASSPPGSLQDEQYF. The CDR3 bases are TGTGCCAGCAGTCCCCCAGGGTCCCTACAGGACGAGCAGTACTTC.

This chain links TRBV7-2 with TRBJ2-4; D gene ambiguous. The tail of the sequence fits TRBJ2-7 better, so the J call may be wrong. This CDR3 spans 13 amino acids. The germline CDR1 and CDR2 sequences are SGHTA and FQGNSA. CDR3 sequence: CASSAPVTYEQYF. CDR3 coding DNA: TGTGCCAGCAGCGCGCCGGTAACCTACGAGCAGTACTTC.

The table lists this clonotype with a few counts. The chain recombines TRBV7-9 with TRBJ2-7; 10 positions agree with TRBD2. After removal of 5 bases from V and 2 bases from J, the junction contained 9 bases not matched to a gene. CDR3 length: 16 residues. Germline V gives CDR1 SEHNR, CDR2 FQNEAQ (reference sequence). The CDR3 DNA sequence: TGTGCCAGCAGCCCTACTAGCGGGGAGAGGCCCTACGAGCAGTACTTC. Protein sequence: CASSPTSGERPYEQYF.

The chain joins TRBV9 to TRBJ2-3; D is perhaps TRBD2 (7 bases). CDR1 SGDLS and CDR2 YYNGEE come from the germline V gene. This CDR3 has 16 residues. V lost 4 bases and J 4 bases, leaving 19 bases between the germline ends. The CDR3 nucleotides are TGTGCCAGCAGCCCCCCTGGGGCGGGGGCCGCAGATACGCAGTATTTT. Its protein is CASSPPGAGAADTQYF. The full variable domain, its missing parts supplied by reference TRBV9 and TRBJ2-3, is DSGVTQTPKHLITATGQRVTLRCSPRSGDLSVYWYQQSLDQGLQFLIQYYNGEERAKGNILERFSAQQFPDLHSELNLSSLELGDSALYFCASSPPGAGAADTQYFGPGTRLTVL.

J is TRBJ2-6 and V is TRBV6-1; 10 positions agree with TRBD2. With V trimmed by 7 bases and J by 0 bases, 9 bases remained unmatched. This CDR3 contains 18 residues. CDR1 is MNHNS, CDR2 SASEGT, per germline. The CDR3 DNA sequence: TGTGCCAGCAAAAAGGCTAGCGGGGGAGCCTCTGGGGCCAACGTCCTGACTTTC. This codes for CASKKASGGASGANVLTF.

This clonotype has ten or more counts. The chain couples TRBV4-2 to TRBJ2-3; a possible D gene is TRBD1 (6 bases). CDR1 is LGHNA, CDR2 YNFKEQ, per germline. The CDR3 spans 16 residues. Deletions cut 4 bases from V and 1 base from J, with 15 bases between. CDR3 residues: CASSPGTPGGTDTQYF. The CDR3 region has the DNA TGTGCCAGCAGCCCAGGGACACCCGGGGGCACAGATACGCAGTATTTT.

The V gene is TRBV3-1, the J gene TRBJ2-4; no reliable D call. The ends were cut back, 3 bases at V and 15 bases at J, with 15 bases in the middle. Per germline, CDR1 LGHDT and CDR2 YNNKEL (reference sequence). CDR3 size: 12 residues. CDR3 sequence reads: CASSQVNYERYF. Written as DNA, the CDR3 is TGTGCCAGCAGCCAGGTCAACTACGAGCGGTACTTC.

V usage is TRBV21-1 and J usage is TRBJ1-1; the D segment call TRBD1 is taken from the table without a DNA check. TRBV21-1 is a known pseudogene. CDR3 length: 15 residues. This CDR3 is CASSKVVTVNTEAFF. CDR3 coding DNA: TGTGCCAGCAGCAAAGTTGTGACAGTTAACACTGAAGCTTTCTTT.

This clonotype was observed at least ten times. The CDR3 coding sequence is TGTGCCACCAGCAGAAACTACCCGGGACTCACCTACGAGCAGTACTTC. Encoded protein: CATSRNYPGLTYEQYF. The chain uses TRBV15 and TRBJ2-7; possibly TRBD2 for D (6 bases). Germline CDR1 is LNHNV and CDR2 is YYDKDF (reference sequence). V lost 2 bases to trimming and J lost 2 bases, with 16 bases between them. This CDR3 is built from 16 residues.

This clonotype occurred a few times. The chain combines TRBV10-3 with TRBJ1-1; D is perhaps TRBD1 (5 bases). Germline CDR1 and CDR2: ENHRY and SYGVKD. V gave up 6 bases and J gave up 4 bases, with 6 bases separating them. This CDR3 is 11 amino acids long. DNA for the CDR3: TGTGCCATCAGGGACACCACTGAAGCTTTCTTT. Translation: CAIRDTTEAFF.

The V gene is TRBV6-5, the J gene TRBJ2-5; D might be TRBD1 (5 bases). Germline assignment: CDR1 MNHEY and CDR2 SVGAGI. Deletions cut 4 bases from V and 5 bases from J, with 17 bases between. The CDR3 runs to 15 residues. Written as DNA, the CDR3 is TGTGCCAGCAGTTTGGACACTTTTGAGTGGGAGACCCAGTACTTC. Its translation is CASSLDTFEWETQYF.

This clonotype appeared once. The chain uses TRBV9 and TRBJ2-1, with D hard to call. Trimming pared 0 bases from V and 9 bases from J, leaving 7 bases between. Germline V CDR1 and CDR2: SGDLS, YYNGEE. This CDR3 comprises 12 residues. The CDR3 loop is CASSVVETEQFF. CDR3 nucleotides: TGTGCCAGCAGCGTAGTGGAAACTGAGCAGTTCTTC. Full variable domain (remainder filled in from reference TRBV9 and TRBJ2-1): DSGVTQTPKHLITATGQRVTLRCSPRSGDLSVYWYQQSLDQGLQFLIQYYNGEERAKGNILERFSAQQFPDLHSELNLSSLELGDSALYFCASSVVETEQFFGPGTRLTVL.

The chain couples TRBV7-2 to TRBJ2-6; D remains ambiguous. The CDR3 loop spans 16 amino acids. V gave up 2 bases and J gave up 4 bases, with 12 bases separating them. Per germline, CDR1 SGHTA and CDR2 FQGNSA. CDR3 sequence: CASSLLPPGGANVLTF. CDR3 bases: TGTGCCAGCAGCTTACTGCCTCCAGGAGGGGCCAACGTCCTGACTTTC.

This chain joins TRBV4-3 and TRBJ2-4, with TRBD2 matching over 11 bases. The J call is doubtful: the DNA matches TRBJ2-5 better. Per the germline V gene, CDR1 is LGHNA and CDR2 is YSLEER. The CDR3 has 15 amino acids. This CDR3 is CASSQQLAGVETQYF. CDR3 nucleotide sequence: TGCGCCAGCAGCCAGCAACTAGCGGGAGTTGAGACCCAGTACTTC.

The rearrangement links TRBV5-1 to TRBJ2-5; 15 bases match TRBD2. V dropped 4 bases and J dropped 11; count of bases not matched to a gene: 9. CDR1 is SGHRS and CDR2 is YFSETQ in the germline V gene. CDR3 size: 15 residues. As DNA, the CDR3 is TGCGCCAGCAGCGACGGGACTAGCGGGGGGTTTGAGCAGTACTTC. This codes for CASSDGTSGGFEQYF.

V and J are TRBV9 and TRBJ2-1, with 9 nucleotides matching TRBD2. The trim removed 6 bases at V and 6 bases at J, leaving 10 bases unmatched. Germline-derived CDR1 and CDR2 are SGDLS and YYNGEE. This CDR3 has 15 amino acids. As DNA, the CDR3 is TGTGCCAGCACACCCTTAGCGGGAGTGGCCAATGAGCAGTTCTTC. Protein sequence: CASTPLAGVANEQFF.

This chain joins TRBV7-9 and TRBJ1-2; D call uncertain. CDR3 length: 11 residues. Trimming removed 3 bases from V and 7 bases from J, with 6 bases in between. Germline-derived CDR1 and CDR2 are SEHNR and FQNEAQ (reference sequence). CDR3 DNA sequence: TGTGCCAGCAGCTTGATGGCTGGCTACACCTTC. It yields the protein CASSLMAGYTF.

The chain is built from TRBV12-3 or TRBV12-4 and TRBJ2-7; 12 positions match TRBD2. Matching the DNA end better, TRBJ2-5 makes the J call doubtful. This CDR3 has 16 amino acids. The CDR3 nucleotides read TGTGCCAGCAGTCCCCCGACTAGCGGGAGCGGGGAGACCCAGTACTTC. Translation: CASSPPTSGSGETQYF.

As regards this clonotype: The junction does not match germline at one end; this may be a read error. This chain links TRBV7-6 with TRBJ2-5, with TRBD2 as a possible D gene (6 bases). The end of the DNA aligns better with TRBJ2-7, so the J call may be wrong. The CDR3 length is 15 residues. Per the germline V gene, CDR1 is SGHVS and CDR2 is FNYEAQ. CDR3 region: CASSLGPSDYNEQYF. The DNA of the CDR3 is TGTGCCAGCAGTTTAGGGCCTAGCGATTACAACGAGCAGTACTTC.

This clonotype was observed a handful of times. The CDR3 is CASSLQGESNEQFF. CDR3 nucleotides: TGCGCCAGCAGCCTCCAGGGTGAATCGAATGAGCAGTTCTTC. This chain links TRBV5-1 with TRBJ2-1; a possible D gene is TRBD1 (5 bases). This CDR3 is 14 amino acids long. CDR1 and CDR2 from the germline V gene are SGHRS and YFSETQ. V was cut by 4 bases and J by 7 bases, with 15 bases left in between.

This clonotype showed up just once. The chain joins TRBV20-1 to TRBJ2-5, with 9 positions matching TRBD2. The tail of the sequence fits TRBJ2-7 better, so the J call may be wrong. This CDR3 comprises 13 residues. Germline V gene data show CDR1 as DFQATT and CDR2 as SNEGSKA (reference sequence). CDR3 residues: CSAPRAGGDEQYF. The CDR3 DNA follows: TGCAGTGCTCCTCGAGCGGGAGGAGACGAGCAGTACTTC.

The table lists this clonotype with a few counts. V gene TRBV20-1 combines with J gene TRBJ2-1, with D perhaps TRBD1 (5 bases). The CDR3 runs to 16 residues. Trimming left V 5 bases short and J 0 bases short, with 17 bases between. Per germline, CDR1 DFQATT and CDR2 SNEGSKA (reference sequence). CDR3 region: CSAPAWGKSSYNEQFF. The CDR3 DNA reads as TGCAGTGCTCCTGCATGGGGCAAGAGCTCCTACAATGAGCAGTTCTTC.

The table lists this clonotype with a few counts. The genes are TRBV11-1 and TRBJ2-7, with D perhaps given as TRBD1 or TRBD2 (5 bases each). The CDR3 contains 14 residues. V was trimmed by 5 bases and J by 5 bases, leaving 16 bases between them. Germline CDR1 SGHAT, CDR2 FQDESV (reference sequence). The chain's CDR3 is CASSRPGPQNEQYF. The CDR3 coding sequence is TGTGCCAGCAGCAGACCGGGACCCCAGAACGAGCAGTACTTC.

V is TRBV29-1 and J is TRBJ1-2; 9 bases fit TRBD1. The germline gives CDR1 SQVTM, CDR2 ANQGSEA. The CDR3 has 12 residues. V gave up 6 bases and J gave up 7 bases; unmatched junction bases: 6. CDR3 in amino acids: CSVAGQGSGYTF. CDR3 coding DNA: TGCAGCGTCGCCGGACAGGGGTCTGGCTACACCTTC.

This clonotype has at least ten counts. V is TRBV20-1 and J is TRBJ1-2, with D uncertain. Germline CDR1 is DFQATT and CDR2 is SNEGSKA (reference sequence). The ends were cut back, 0 bases at V and 8 bases at J, with 19 bases in the middle. The CDR3 has 15 amino acids. In DNA, the CDR3 is TGCAGTGCTAGAGATGTCGGGCAGCCTAGATACGGCTACACCTTC. Encoded protein: CSARDVGQPRYGYTF.